This T cell receptor (beta chain) was documented in a study of blood T cells in healthy people across ages (dated by TCRdb to about 2015). Study-wide context: Template switching captured roughly one uniquely barcoded TCR beta cDNA molecule per two T cells in model experiments. Using deep sequencing normalized with unique cDNA molecular identifiers, the study measured how TCR beta repertoire diversity changes with age. The donors were split into four age groups: young (average around 16 years), middle-aged (about 40), aged (approximately 59) and long-lived (approximately 80). To avoid experimental bias, donors of different ages were distributed randomly across sequencing lanes. Using the same blood draw, the study looked at two additional independent replicas of 1 million unique cDNA reads for two donors, one aged 18 to 30 and the other aged 80 or older. Study-level results and caveats: Donor CMV infection status was unknown, potentially confounding age-related changes in expanded clonotypes. Compared with the aged group, the long-lived group had more naive CD4+ T cells, fewer expanded clones and increased TCR diversity, suggesting age selection. Conclusive comparison of naive and antigen-experienced compartments was prevented by the profiling of bulk unsorted PBMCs. There was a strong correlation between observed TCR beta diversity and the percentage of naive T cells measured by flow cytometry. As age increased, observed TCR beta diversity per million T cells dropped in a roughly linear way, and a significant reduction was already evident by age 40. Total diversity estimates from one million sequenced T cells were considered lower bounds and underestimates.

The library was produced with 5' RACE. TCRdb records Illumina HiSeq 2500 as the sequencer. The second PCR ran for about 6 to 12 cycles and used a J-beta primer mix along with a sample-barcoded 5' primer. Each TCR beta cDNA molecule received a unique molecular identifier from a template-switch 5' adaptor carrying 12 random nucleotides. Each sample yielded at least 3 million CDR3-containing paired-end reads. First-strand cDNA was synthesized from all RNA with the Mint cDNA synthesis kit, primed by a TRBC-specific oligonucleotide. Following uracil-DNA glycosylase treatment, all cDNA underwent a first 18-cycle PCR with the universal primers M1SS and BC2_uni_R. From the authors' description of their analysis: For normalization, 1 million high-quality reads were randomly selected from each sample, with every read carrying a distinct molecular identifier. Reads sharing molecular identifiers were discarded rather than binned into consensus sequences. MiTCR, run with a Q25 quality threshold and the strictest error-elimination algorithm, handled CDR3 identification, clonotype clustering and error correction. A nonparametric unseen species model with Euler transformation was used to estimate a lower bound on total TCR beta diversity. TCRdb trimmed the raw reads at Q25, called clones with MiXCR and kept productive beta chains. Entries that share a CDR3 protein sequence are merged under the most common genes and DNA. None of the V and J calls come from the authors' own analysis; TCRdb made them. The sample includes 1.4 million or so distinct CDR3 sequences, with roughly 43% observed a single time. About 3.8% of the sample goes to the ten largest clones.

This clonotype has only a few counts. Its antigen has not been determined. No base quality values were provided; no much bigger clone lies one nucleotide off. The CDR3 covers 16 residues, taking in both the cysteine and the phenylalanine. CDR3 DNA is the only sequence kept; it has 48 bases, read in frame from the first base. As encoded in the germline V gene, CDR1 is SGHTA while CDR2 is FQGTGA. Compared with germline, V lacks 5 bases and J lacks 2 bases; bases without a gene match: 10. Donors were around 37 systemically healthy Caucasian individuals from Russia aged about 6 to 100 years. Each donor gave 8 to 10 milliliters of peripheral blood, drawn into EDTA-treated Vacutainer tubes. PBMCs were isolated by Ficoll-Paque density-gradient centrifugation, with at least 6.5 million obtained per sample. Trizol reagent was used to extract total RNA from PBMCs, with at least 6 micrograms per sample. For every donor, flow cytometry on a PBMC aliquot measured the percentage of naive CD45RAhigh/CD27high T cells.

The TCR comes from a woman between 18 and 29 years old in good health. The sequencing sample was made of blood. The chain is encoded by TRBV7-3 joined to TRBJ2-3; TRBD2 fits 7 bases in the junction. The DNA is as follows: TGTGCCAGCAGCCGGAGCGGGGCCGGATACACAGATACGCAGTATTTT. This codes for CASSRSGAGYTDTQYF.